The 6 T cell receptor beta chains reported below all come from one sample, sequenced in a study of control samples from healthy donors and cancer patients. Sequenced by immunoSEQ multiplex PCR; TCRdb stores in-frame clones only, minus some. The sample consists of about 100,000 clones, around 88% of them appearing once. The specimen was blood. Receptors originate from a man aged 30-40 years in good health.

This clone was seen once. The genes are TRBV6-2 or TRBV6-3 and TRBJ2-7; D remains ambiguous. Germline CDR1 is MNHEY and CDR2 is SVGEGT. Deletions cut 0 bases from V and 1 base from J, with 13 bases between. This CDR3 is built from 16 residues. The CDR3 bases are TGTGCCAGCAGTTACTCGGCTCGCAGGCCGTCCTACGAGCAGTACTTC. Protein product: CASSYSARRPSYEQYF.

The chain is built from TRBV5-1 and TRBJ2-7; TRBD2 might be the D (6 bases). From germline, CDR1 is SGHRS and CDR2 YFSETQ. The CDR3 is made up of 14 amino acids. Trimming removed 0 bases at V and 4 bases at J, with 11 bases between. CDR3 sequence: CASSLGSGEYEQYF. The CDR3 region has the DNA TGCGCCAGCAGCTTGGGTTCGGGAGAGTACGAGCAGTACTTC.

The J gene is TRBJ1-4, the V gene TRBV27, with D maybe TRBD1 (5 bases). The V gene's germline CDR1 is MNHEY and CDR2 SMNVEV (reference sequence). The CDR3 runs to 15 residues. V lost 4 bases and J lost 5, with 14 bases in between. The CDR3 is CASSSLDSKNEKLFF. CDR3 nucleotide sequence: TGTGCCAGCAGTTCGCTAGACAGTAAAAATGAAAAACTGTTTTTT.

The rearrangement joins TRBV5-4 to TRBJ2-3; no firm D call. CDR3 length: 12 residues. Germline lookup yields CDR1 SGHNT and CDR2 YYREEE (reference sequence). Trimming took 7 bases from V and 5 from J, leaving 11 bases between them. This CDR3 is CASGRAIDTQYF. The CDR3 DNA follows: TGTGCCAGCGGTAGGGCGATAGATACGCAGTATTTT. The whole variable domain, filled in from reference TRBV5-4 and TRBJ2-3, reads ETGVTQSPTHLIKTRGQQVTLRCSSQSGHNTVSWYQQALGQGPQFIFQYYREEENGRGNFPPRFSGLQFPNYSSELNVNALELDDSALYLCASGRAIDTQYFGPGTRLTVL.

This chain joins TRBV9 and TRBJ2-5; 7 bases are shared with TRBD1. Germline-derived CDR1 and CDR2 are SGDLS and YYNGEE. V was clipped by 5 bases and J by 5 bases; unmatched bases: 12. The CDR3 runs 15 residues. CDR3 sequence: CASSITGDVWETQYF. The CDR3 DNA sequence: TGTGCCAGCAGTATTACAGGGGATGTGTGGGAGACCCAGTACTTC. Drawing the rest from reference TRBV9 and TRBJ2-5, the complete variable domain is DSGVTQTPKHLITATGQRVTLRCSPRSGDLSVYWYQQSLDQGLQFLIQYYNGEERAKGNILERFSAQQFPDLHSELNLSSLELGDSALYFCASSITGDVWETQYFGPGTRLLVL.

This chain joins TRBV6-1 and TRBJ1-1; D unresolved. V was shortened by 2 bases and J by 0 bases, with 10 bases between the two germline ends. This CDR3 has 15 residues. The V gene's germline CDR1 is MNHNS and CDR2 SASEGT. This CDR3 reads CASSEFRALNTEAFF. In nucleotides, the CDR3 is TGTGCCAGCAGTGAATTTCGGGCACTGAACACTGAAGCTTTCTTT.